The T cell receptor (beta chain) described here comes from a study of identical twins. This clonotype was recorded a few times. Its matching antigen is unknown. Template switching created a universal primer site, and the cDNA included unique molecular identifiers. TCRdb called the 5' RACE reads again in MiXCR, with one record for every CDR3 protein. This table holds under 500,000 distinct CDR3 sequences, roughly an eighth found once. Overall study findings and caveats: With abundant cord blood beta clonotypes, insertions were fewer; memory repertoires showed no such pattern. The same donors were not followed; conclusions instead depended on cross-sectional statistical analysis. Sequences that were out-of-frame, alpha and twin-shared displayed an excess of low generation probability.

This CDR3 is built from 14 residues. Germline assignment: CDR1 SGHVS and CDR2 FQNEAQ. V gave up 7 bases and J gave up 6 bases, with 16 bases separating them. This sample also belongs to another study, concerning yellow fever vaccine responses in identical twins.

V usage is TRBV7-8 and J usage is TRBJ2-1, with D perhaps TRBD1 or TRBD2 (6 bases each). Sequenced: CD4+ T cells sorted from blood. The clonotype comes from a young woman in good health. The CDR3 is CASTQIRGVNEQFF. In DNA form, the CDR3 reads TGTGCCAGCACCCAAATTAGGGGGGTCAATGAGCAGTTCTTC.